One and the same sample provided the 11 T cell receptor beta chains below, sequenced in a study of blood T cell repertoires in COVID-19. Sequenced by immunoSEQ multiplex PCR; TCRdb stores in-frame clones only, minus some. Among 88,000 or so clones listed, roughly nine tenths were seen once. Sequencing was done on a sample of peripheral blood. These receptors came from a man in his forties or fifties with acute or convalescent COVID-19.

The V gene is TRBV5-4, the J gene TRBJ2-3; the D gene is possibly TRBD2 (6 bases). The ends were cut back, 6 bases at V and 5 bases at J, with 13 bases in the middle. The CDR3 consists of 13 residues. Germline-derived CDR1 and CDR2 are SGHNT and YYREEE (reference sequence). CDR3 sequence: CASIWRDGDTQYF. DNA for the CDR3: TGTGCCAGCATTTGGCGGGACGGAGATACGCAGTATTTT.

The genes are TRBV12-3 or TRBV12-4 and TRBJ1-1; a weak D match, TRBD1 (6 bases). CDR3 length equals 13 residues. Trimming stripped 5 bases from V and 7 bases from J, with 14 bases between. CDR3 DNA sequence: TGTGCCAGCAGTCCGGGACACGTCGATGAAGCTTTCTTT. It codes for CASSPGHVDEAFF.

The chain uses TRBV5-1 and TRBJ2-4, with D maybe TRBD2 (5 bases). The V end was cut by 10 bases, the J end by 1 base, with 18 bases between. This CDR3 comprises 15 residues. CDR1 SGHRS and CDR2 YFSETQ come from the germline V gene. For the CDR3, the DNA is TGCGCCGCGGCCTTACCCGGGATGGCCAAAAACATTCAGTACTTC. Translation: CAAALPGMAKNIQYF.

This chain uses TRBV25-1 with TRBJ2-3; 7 bases agree with TRBD2. The ends lost 8 bases at V and 3 bases at J; junction bases unmatched: 8. This CDR3 contains 14 residues. Germline values: CDR1 MGHDK, CDR2 SYGVNS. CDR3 DNA: TGTGCCAGCGGGGGGGAAATGGCAACAGATACGCAGTATTTT. Encoded protein: CASGGEMATDTQYF.

This chain uses TRBV19 with TRBJ2-1; possible D gene TRBD2, 6 bases. The germline V gene encodes CDR1 LNHDA and CDR2 SQIVND (reference sequence). Trimming shortened V by 7 bases and J by 5 bases, and 30 bases separated the two germline ends. This CDR3 comprises 19 residues. The CDR3 reads CASNAVRSRQGLRDNEQFF. DNA of the CDR3: TGTGCCAGTAATGCGGTAAGGTCGCGCCAGGGACTTCGGGACAATGAGCAGTTCTTC.

The gene calls are TRBV6-2 or TRBV6-3 and TRBJ2-5; 13 bases map to TRBD2. Trimming took 4 bases from V and 2 from J; bases not matched to a gene: 4. Germline V gene data show CDR1 as MNHEY and CDR2 as SVGEGT. This CDR3 has 16 residues. CDR3 region: CASSSLGLAGQETQYF. The CDR3 DNA reads as TGTGCCAGCAGTTCCCTGGGACTAGCGGGGCAAGAGACCCAGTACTTC.

This chain uses TRBV2 with TRBJ2-2; 10 bases are a match to TRBD1. The CDR3 has 14 residues. The junction had 7 bases not matched to a gene; V was cut back by 5 bases and J by 10 bases. Per the germline V gene, CDR1 is SNHLY and CDR2 is FYNNEI. The CDR3 nucleotides read TGTGCCAGCAGTAAGGGACAGGGGTCCGAGGAGCTGTTTTTT. Its protein is CASSKGQGSEELFF.

The rearrangement links TRBV19 to TRBJ1-5; D gene uncertain. The germline V and J ends were trimmed by 5 bases and 6 bases, with 8 bases remaining between them. The CDR3 consists of 12 residues. CDR1 is LNHDA, CDR2 SQIVND, per germline (reference sequence). The CDR3 coding sequence is TGTGCCAGTAGTTTTCCGAGTCAGCCCCAGCATTTT. It specifies CASSFPSQPQHF.

The gene calls are TRBV11-2 and TRBJ2-1; 9 positions match TRBD2. This CDR3 comprises 15 residues. Per the germline V gene, CDR1 is SGHAT and CDR2 is FQNNGV. Trimming at V came to 0 bases and at J to 9 bases, leaving 6 bases not matched to a gene. For the CDR3, the DNA is TGTGCCAGCAGCTTAGATCTAGCGGGATTGGTTGAGCAGTTCTTC. This codes for CASSLDLAGLVEQFF. Drawing the rest from reference TRBV11-2 and TRBJ2-1, the complete variable domain is EAGVAQSPRYKIIEKRQSVAFWCNPISGHATLYWYQQILGQGPKLLIQFQNNGVVDDSQLPKDRFSAERLKGVDSTLKIQPAKLEDSAVYLCASSLDLAGLVEQFFGPGTRLTVL.

The chain couples TRBV19 to TRBJ2-2; perhaps TRBD2 as D (6 bases). The V end lost 6 bases, the J end lost 1 base, and 15 bases lay between the germline ends. The CDR3 is 16 amino acids. The germline V gene has CDR1 LNHDA and CDR2 SQIVND (reference sequence). CDR3: CASRLVAGRNTGELFF. DNA of the CDR3: TGTGCCAGTAGACTCGTGGCGGGGCGGAACACCGGGGAGCTGTTTTTT.

The chain uses TRBV12-3 or TRBV12-4 and TRBJ1-2; D gene uncertain. V was trimmed by 2 bases and J by 4 bases, leaving 8 bases between them. CDR3 size: 13 residues. This CDR3 reads CASSLLVSYGYTF. The CDR3 DNA is TGTGCCAGCAGTTTACTAGTAAGCTATGGCTACACCTTC.